This passage covers 24 T cell receptor beta chains from one sample sequenced in a study of cytomegalovirus exposure and HLA in healthy donors. The PCR used 60 Vbeta and 13 Jbeta primers. The table came from immunoSEQ multiplex PCR; TCRdb's copy has only in-frame clones and leaves some out. The sample shows under 50,000 clones, and more than 3% sits with its ten largest clones. Sequencing input: PBMCs. The receptors derive from a male donor in good health and CMV-seronegative.

The genes are TRBV11-2 and TRBJ1-5, with D unclear. Germline values: CDR1 SGHAT, CDR2 FQNNGV. The CDR3 is 13 amino acids. Between the trimmed V and J ends, which lost 1 base and 6 bases, there was a span of 7 bases. The CDR3 nucleotides are TGTGCCAGCAGCTTAGGCACGGGTCAGCCCCAGCATTTT. Encoded protein: CASSLGTGQPQHF.

V gene TRBV6-5 combines with J gene TRBJ1-1; D perhaps matches TRBD1 (6 bases). Looked up from germline, CDR1 is MNHEY and CDR2 is SVGAGI. Trimming stripped 6 bases from V and 6 bases from J, with 17 bases between. This CDR3 has 14 residues. In DNA form, the CDR3 reads TGTGCCAGCAGCCCCGACAGGACCCAACCTGAAGCTTTCTTT. Its protein is CASSPDRTQPEAFF.

The chain combines TRBV5-4 with TRBJ1-5; TRBD1 matches 9 bases. The CDR3 runs 15 residues. Germline V gene lookup returns CDR1 SGHNT and CDR2 YYREEE (reference sequence). Trimming cost V 2 bases and J 4 bases; bases outside gene matches: 4. The CDR3 loop reads CASSLQGAPNQPQHF. In nucleotides, the CDR3 is TGTGCCAGCAGCTTACAGGGGGCGCCAAATCAGCCCCAGCATTTT.

The chain has TRBV5-5 and TRBJ1-1; a weak D match, TRBD1 (6 bases). The CDR3 totals 15 residues. The ends were cut back, 3 bases at V and 0 bases at J, with 12 bases in the middle. Germline V gene lookup returns CDR1 SGHKS and CDR2 YYEKEE (reference sequence). The CDR3 here is CASSYMGAVNTEAFF. DNA for the CDR3: TGTGCCAGCAGCTATATGGGGGCGGTGAACACTGAAGCTTTCTTT.

This chain links TRBV6-5 with TRBJ1-1; D uncertain. The length of the CDR3 is 15 residues. Germline CDR1 and CDR2: MNHEY and SVGAGI. The V end lost 5 bases, the J end lost 4 bases, and 17 bases lay between the germline ends. CDR3 in DNA: TGTGCCAGCAGTCTAGGACGGCTTGGGAGCACTGAAGCTTTCTTT. Amino acid sequence: CASSLGRLGSTEAFF.

This sequence joins TRBV25-1 and TRBJ2-1, with TRBD1 matching over 7 bases. J gave up 1 base and V 0 bases, and 3 bases lay outside the gene matches. This CDR3 comprises 16 residues. Germline V gene data show CDR1 as MGHDK and CDR2 as SYGVNS. The CDR3 spells CASSEYKGASYNEQFF. Written as DNA, the CDR3 is TGTGCCAGCAGTGAATATAAGGGGGCTTCCTACAATGAGCAGTTCTTC.

The chain links TRBV9 to TRBJ2-4; 7 bases line up with TRBD1. CDR3 length: 15 amino acids. CDR1 is SGDLS and CDR2 is YYNGEE in the germline V gene. Trimming removed 4 bases from V and 3 bases from J; junction bases left unmatched: 7. The CDR3 bases are TGTGCCAGCAGCCCCAACCGGACAGGCAAAAACATTCAGTACTTC. Translated: CASSPNRTGKNIQYF.

V gene TRBV5-1 combines with J gene TRBJ1-4; possible D gene TRBD1, 5 bases. V was clipped by 4 bases and J by 8 bases, with 18 bases between them. The CDR3 runs 15 residues. The germline V gene encodes CDR1 SGHRS and CDR2 YFSETQ. CDR3 sequence reads: CASSAGTWGREKLFF. CDR3 nucleotide sequence: TGCGCCAGCAGCGCCGGGACTTGGGGAAGGGAAAAACTGTTTTTT.

The chain employs TRBV7-8 and TRBJ1-1; 8 bases fit TRBD1. The germline V gene has CDR1 SGHVS and CDR2 FQNEAQ. This CDR3 contains 14 residues. V dropped 1 base and J dropped 5; count of bases not matched to a gene: 3. The CDR3 DNA follows: TGTGCCAGCAGCTTAGGCCGGGACAGGACTGAAGCTTTCTTT. As protein: CASSLGRDRTEAFF.

V and J are TRBV25-1 and TRBJ2-1; TRBD1 agrees at 7 bases. Germline values: CDR1 MGHDK, CDR2 SYGVNS. The CDR3 covers 15 residues. Trimming removed 3 bases from V and 0 bases from J; junction bases left unmatched: 2. CDR3 residues: CASSEDRSSYNEQFF. CDR3 bases: TGTGCCAGCAGTGAGGACAGGAGCTCCTACAATGAGCAGTTCTTC. Based on the CDR3 plus reference TRBV25-1 and TRBJ2-1, the full variable domain is EADIYQTPRYLVIGTGKKITLECSQTMGHDKMYWYQQDPGMELHLIHYSYGVNSTEKGDLSSESTVSRIRTEHFPLTLESARPSHTSQYLCASSEDRSSYNEQFFGPGTRLTVL.

This chain joins TRBV5-4 and TRBJ2-1; a weak D match, TRBD1 (6 bases). V was clipped by 4 bases and J by 7 bases, with 15 bases between them. The germline CDR1 and CDR2 sequences are SGHNT and YYREEE (reference sequence). This CDR3 is 14 amino acids long. DNA of the CDR3: TGTGCCAGCAGCCTTGGGCCGAGGGGGAATGAGCAGTTCTTC. Amino acid sequence: CASSLGPRGNEQFF.

The chain recombines TRBV2 with TRBJ2-2; the match to TRBD2 covers 10 bases. The J segment lost 7 bases and the V segment lost 7 bases, leaving 6 bases of the junction unmatched. The germline CDR1 and CDR2 sequences are SNHLY and FYNNEI. The CDR3 covers 14 residues. The CDR3 is CASKLAGSFGELFF. CDR3 nucleotide sequence: TGTGCCAGCAAACTAGCGGGGTCGTTCGGGGAGCTGTTTTTT.

The chain has TRBV6-4 and TRBJ2-3; 10 bases fit TRBD2. V trimming: 6 bases; J trimming: 0 bases; junction bases outside the gene matches: 0. The CDR3 extends over 14 amino acids. From germline, CDR1 is MRHNA and CDR2 SNTAGT. CDR3 nucleotide sequence: TGTGCCAGCAGAGCGGGGGGGAGCACAGATACGCAGTATTTT. Amino acids: CASRAGGSTDTQYF.

V gene TRBV30 combines with J gene TRBJ2-2; unclear D gene. Trimming left V 0 bases short and J 0 bases short, with 5 bases between. Germline CDR1 GTSNPN, CDR2 SVGIG (reference sequence). CDR3 length: 14 residues. This CDR3 is CAWSVHANTGELFF. The CDR3 DNA reads TGTGCCTGGAGTGTACACGCGAACACCGGGGAGCTGTTTTTT.

The genes are TRBV13 and TRBJ2-5, with TRBD2 as a possible D gene (6 bases). The V and J ends lost 5 bases and 5 bases respectively, with 21 bases between them. This CDR3 contains 16 residues. From germline, CDR1 is PRHDT and CDR2 FYEKMQ (reference sequence). CDR3 residues: CASSPSDLAPGETQYF. As DNA, the CDR3 is TGTGCCAGCAGCCCCTCCGATCTAGCGCCGGGGGAGACCCAGTACTTC.

The gene calls are TRBV6-1 and TRBJ1-2, with D perhaps matching TRBD1 (5 bases). V lost 4 bases, J lost 7 bases, and 16 bases lay in between. Germline lookup yields CDR1 MNHNS and CDR2 SASEGT. The CDR3 sequence is 14 residues long. As DNA, the CDR3 is TGTGCCAGCAGTGTCCTGGGGCATCAGGGTGGCTACACCTTC. Translated, it gives CASSVLGHQGGYTF.

The chain is built from TRBV2 and TRBJ2-2, with 9 bases aligning to TRBD2. CDR3 length: 14 residues. With 6 bases clipped from V and 7 bases from J, the junction kept 6 bases outside the gene matches. Germline assignment: CDR1 SNHLY and CDR2 FYNNEI. This CDR3 reads CASSGGGAIGELFF. The CDR3 DNA follows: TGTGCCAGCAGCGGCGGGGGGGCGATCGGGGAGCTGTTTTTT.

The J gene is TRBJ1-5, the V gene TRBV4-1; TRBD1 aligns across 9 bases. The CDR3 is 15 residues long. Germline loops: CDR1 MGHRA, CDR2 YSYEKL. J lost 5 bases, V lost 3 bases, and 5 bases had no gene match. The CDR3 here is CASSQRDRDYQPQHF. For the CDR3, the DNA is TGCGCCAGCAGCCAGAGGGACAGGGACTATCAGCCCCAGCATTTT.

This sequence joins TRBV7-3 and TRBJ2-2, with D tentatively TRBD2 (5 bases). The CDR3 sequence is 13 residues long. In germline, CDR1 is SGHTA, CDR2 FQGTGA. V dropped 5 bases and J dropped 6 bases, with 10 bases sitting between them. DNA for the CDR3: TGTGCCAGCAGCCCCGGGAAGTCCGGGGAGCTGTTTTTT. As protein: CASSPGKSGELFF.

The gene calls are TRBV7-3 and TRBJ2-3; 7 nucleotides align to TRBD1. CDR1 SGHTA and CDR2 FQGTGA come from the germline V gene. V trimming: 2 bases; J trimming: 6 bases; junction bases outside the gene matches: 5. The CDR3 is 14 amino acids. The CDR3 region has the DNA TGTGCCAGCAGCTTAGTAGGGGGCGGCGATACGCAGTATTTT. Translating it yields CASSLVGGGDTQYF.

V is TRBV28 and J is TRBJ2-1; 7 nucleotides match TRBD2. Trimming cost V 11 bases and J 0 bases; bases outside gene matches: 13. CDR1 and CDR2 (germline): MDHEN, SYDVKM. CDR3 length: 16 residues. This CDR3 reads CAGRRAGSSSYNEQFF. The CDR3, as DNA: TGTGCCGGGAGAAGAGCGGGGTCGAGCTCCTACAATGAGCAGTTCTTC.

The chain employs TRBV6-1 and TRBJ1-5; 7 bases line up with TRBD1. Germline CDR1 reads MNHNS; CDR2 reads SASEGT. The V segment lost 7 bases and the J segment 6 bases; nucleotides outside the gene matches: 9. This CDR3 region has 14 residues. The CDR3 is CASTSDRESQPQHF. The CDR3 coding sequence is TGTGCCAGCACCAGTGACAGGGAAAGTCAGCCCCAGCATTTT.

The V call is TRBV7-9, the J call TRBJ2-7; a possible D gene is TRBD2 (6 bases). The germline gives CDR1 SEHNR, CDR2 FQNEAQ (reference sequence). The CDR3 covers 14 residues. V was trimmed by 3 bases and J by 1 base, leaving 10 bases between them. The CDR3 region is CASSLVGGSYEQYF. The CDR3, as DNA: TGTGCCAGCAGCTTGGTTGGGGGGTCCTACGAGCAGTACTTC.

The chain recombines TRBV5-1 with TRBJ1-1; possible D gene TRBD1, 6 bases. The CDR3 totals 15 residues. V lost 0 bases, J lost 3 bases, and 12 bases lay in between. Germline loops: CDR1 SGHRS, CDR2 YFSETQ. CDR3 nucleotide sequence: TGCGCCAGCAGCTTGGAGCAGGGGCCCTACACTGAAGCTTTCTTT. It codes for CASSLEQGPYTEAFF.